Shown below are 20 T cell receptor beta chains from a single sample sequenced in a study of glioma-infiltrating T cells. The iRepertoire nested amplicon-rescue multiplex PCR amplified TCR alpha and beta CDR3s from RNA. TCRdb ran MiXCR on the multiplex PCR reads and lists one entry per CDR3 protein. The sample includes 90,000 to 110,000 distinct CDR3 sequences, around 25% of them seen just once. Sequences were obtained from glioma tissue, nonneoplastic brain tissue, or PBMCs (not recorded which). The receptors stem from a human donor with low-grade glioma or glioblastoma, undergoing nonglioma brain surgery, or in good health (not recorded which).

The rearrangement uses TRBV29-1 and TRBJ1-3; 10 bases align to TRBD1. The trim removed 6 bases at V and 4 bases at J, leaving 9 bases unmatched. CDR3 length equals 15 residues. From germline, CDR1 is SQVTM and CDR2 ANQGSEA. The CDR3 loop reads CSVNLGTGVGNTIYF. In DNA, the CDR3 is TGCAGCGTCAATCTGGGGACAGGGGTCGGAAACACCATATATTTT.

The DNA of the CDR3 is TGTGCCAGCAGCTTACGGGGGACAGGGTTCGAAAAACTGTTTTTT. It yields the protein CASSLRGTGFEKLFF. This sequence joins TRBV7-2 and TRBJ1-4; 9 bases align to TRBD1. The CDR3 spans 15 residues. The V gene end was trimmed by 2 bases and the J gene end by 8 bases; junction bases not matched to a gene: 6. Germline V gene lookup returns CDR1 SGHTA and CDR2 FQGNSA.

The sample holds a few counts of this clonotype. CDR3 in amino acids: CSVEVIARSYEQYF. The DNA of the CDR3 is TGCAGCGTTGAGGTGATAGCGAGGTCCTACGAGCAGTACTTC. V is TRBV29-1 and J is TRBJ2-7; the D gene is possibly TRBD2 (5 bases). The CDR3 consists of 14 residues. Per germline, CDR1 SQVTM and CDR2 ANQGSEA. Trimming removed 3 bases at V and 1 base at J, with 13 bases between.

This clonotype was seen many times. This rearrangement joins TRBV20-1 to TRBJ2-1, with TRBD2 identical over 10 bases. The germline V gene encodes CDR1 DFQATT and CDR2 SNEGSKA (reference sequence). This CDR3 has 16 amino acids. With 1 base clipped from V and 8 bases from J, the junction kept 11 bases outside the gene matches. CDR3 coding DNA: TGCAGTGCTAGAGCGATCCTAGCGGGAGCCGCCTATGAGCAGTTCTTC. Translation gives CSARAILAGAAYEQFF.

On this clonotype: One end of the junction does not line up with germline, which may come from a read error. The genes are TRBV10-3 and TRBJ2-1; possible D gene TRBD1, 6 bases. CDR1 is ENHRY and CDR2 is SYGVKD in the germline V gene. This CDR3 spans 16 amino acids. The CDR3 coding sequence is TGTGCCAGCAGTGATACGAGCCAGGGGACCTACAATGAGCAGTTCTTC. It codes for CASSDTSQGTYNEQFF.

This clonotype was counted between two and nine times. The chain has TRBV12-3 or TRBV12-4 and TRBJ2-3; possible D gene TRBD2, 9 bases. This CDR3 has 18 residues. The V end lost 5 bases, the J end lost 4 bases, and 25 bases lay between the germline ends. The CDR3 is CASSPHAGGPGGPDTQYF. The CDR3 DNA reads TGTGCCAGCAGTCCCCACGCGGGAGGGCCAGGGGGCCCAGATACGCAGTATTTT.

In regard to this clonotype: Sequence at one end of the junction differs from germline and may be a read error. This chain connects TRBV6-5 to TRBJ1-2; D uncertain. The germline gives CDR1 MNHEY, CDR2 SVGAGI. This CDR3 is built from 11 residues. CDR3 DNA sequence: TGTGCCAGCAGTTCGTCGAATGGGTACACCTTC. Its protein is CASSSSNGYTF.

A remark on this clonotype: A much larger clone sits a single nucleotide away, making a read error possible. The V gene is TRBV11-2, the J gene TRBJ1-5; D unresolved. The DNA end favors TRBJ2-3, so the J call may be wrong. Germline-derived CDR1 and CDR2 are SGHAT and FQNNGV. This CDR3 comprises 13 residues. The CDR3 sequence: CASSLTSGQPQYF. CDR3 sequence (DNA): TGTGCCAGCAGCTTAACGTCCGGCCAGCCCCAGTATTTT.

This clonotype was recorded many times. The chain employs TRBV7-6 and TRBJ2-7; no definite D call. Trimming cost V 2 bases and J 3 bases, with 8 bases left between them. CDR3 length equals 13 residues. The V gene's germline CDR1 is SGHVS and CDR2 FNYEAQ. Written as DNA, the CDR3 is TGTGCCAGCAGCTTAAGTCAGATCTACGAGCAGTACTTC. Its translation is CASSLSQIYEQYF.

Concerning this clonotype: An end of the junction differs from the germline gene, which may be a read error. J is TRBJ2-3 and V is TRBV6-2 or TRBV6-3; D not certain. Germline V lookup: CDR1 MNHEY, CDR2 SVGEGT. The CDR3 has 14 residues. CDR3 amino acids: CANSLDEFADTQYF. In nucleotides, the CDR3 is TGTGCCAACAGTTTAGACGAATTCGCAGATACGCAGTATTTT.

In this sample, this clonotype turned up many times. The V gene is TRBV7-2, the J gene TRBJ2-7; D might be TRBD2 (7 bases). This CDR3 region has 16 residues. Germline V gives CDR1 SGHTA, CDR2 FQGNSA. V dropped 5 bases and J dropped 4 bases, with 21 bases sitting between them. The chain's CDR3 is CASSRGEGGSPYEQYF. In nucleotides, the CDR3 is TGTGCCAGCAGCAGGGGGGAGGGCGGGAGCCCTTACGAGCAGTACTTC. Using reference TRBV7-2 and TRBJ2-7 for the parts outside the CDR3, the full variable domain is GAGVSQSPSNKVTEKGKDVELRCDPISGHTALYWYRQSLGQGLEFLIYFQGNSAPDKSGLPSDRFSAERTGGSVSTLTIQRTQQEDSAVYLCASSRGEGGSPYEQYFGPGTRLTVT.

CDR3 DNA sequence: TGTGCCAGCAGCATAGAAGGCTCTGGAAACACCATATATTTT. It yields the protein CASSIEGSGNTIYF. The rearrangement links TRBV9 to TRBJ1-3, with D uncertain. The germline CDR1 and CDR2 sequences are SGDLS and YYNGEE. CDR3 length equals 14 residues. The ends were cut back, 4 bases at V and 0 bases at J, with 8 bases in the middle. The full variable domain, with the rest looked up from reference TRBV9 and TRBJ1-3, is DSGVTQTPKHLITATGQRVTLRCSPRSGDLSVYWYQQSLDQGLQFLIQYYNGEERAKGNILERFSAQQFPDLHSELNLSSLELGDSALYFCASSIEGSGNTIYFGEGSWLTVV.

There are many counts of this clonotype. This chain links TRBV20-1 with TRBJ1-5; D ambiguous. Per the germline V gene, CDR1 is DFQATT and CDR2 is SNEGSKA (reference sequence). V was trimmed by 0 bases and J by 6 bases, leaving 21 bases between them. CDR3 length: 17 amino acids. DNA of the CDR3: TGCAGTGCTAGAGATAGGCGGGTAGGGTGGAGAGGTCAGCCCCAGCATTTT. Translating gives CSARDRRVGWRGQPQHF.

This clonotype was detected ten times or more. DNA of the CDR3: TGTGCCAGCAGTTACTCGTCTCCGGGACTAGCGGGTAACAATGAGCAGTTCTTC. It codes for CASSYSSPGLAGNNEQFF. The rearrangement uses TRBV6-6 and TRBJ2-1; 12 bases are a match to TRBD2. Losses at the gene ends were 0 bases for V and 5 bases for J; bases not matched to a gene: 8. This CDR3 is built from 18 residues. Germline V gives CDR1 MNHNY, CDR2 SVGAGI (reference sequence).

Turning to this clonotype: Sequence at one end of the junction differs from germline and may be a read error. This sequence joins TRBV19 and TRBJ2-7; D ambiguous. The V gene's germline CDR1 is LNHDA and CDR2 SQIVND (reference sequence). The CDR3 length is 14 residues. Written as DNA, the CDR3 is TGTGCCAGTAGTATTACCATACAACCAACACGAATCGACTTC. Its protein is CASSITIQPTRIDF.

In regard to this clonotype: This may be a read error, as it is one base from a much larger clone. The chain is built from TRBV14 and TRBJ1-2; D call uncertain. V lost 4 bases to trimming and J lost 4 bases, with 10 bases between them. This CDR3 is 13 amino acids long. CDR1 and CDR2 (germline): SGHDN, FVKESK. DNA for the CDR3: TGTGCCAGCAGCCGATTCCTTAGCTATGGCTACACCTTC. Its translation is CASSRFLSYGYTF.

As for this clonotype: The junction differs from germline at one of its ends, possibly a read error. The CDR3 loop reads CASSFTGGCGDAFF. CDR3 sequence (DNA): TGTGCCAGTAGTTTTACCGGGGGATGCGGAGATGCTTTCTTC. This chain links TRBV27 with TRBJ1-1, with D possibly being TRBD1 (5 bases). This CDR3 spans 14 amino acids. In germline, CDR1 is MNHEY, CDR2 SMNVEV (reference sequence).

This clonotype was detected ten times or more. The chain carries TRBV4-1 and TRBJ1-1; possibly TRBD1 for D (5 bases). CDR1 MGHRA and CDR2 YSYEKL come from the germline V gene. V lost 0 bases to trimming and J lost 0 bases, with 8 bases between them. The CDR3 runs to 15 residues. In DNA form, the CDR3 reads TGCGCCAGCAGCCAAGATCGGGGCGTGAACACTGAAGCTTTCTTT. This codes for CASSQDRGVNTEAFF.

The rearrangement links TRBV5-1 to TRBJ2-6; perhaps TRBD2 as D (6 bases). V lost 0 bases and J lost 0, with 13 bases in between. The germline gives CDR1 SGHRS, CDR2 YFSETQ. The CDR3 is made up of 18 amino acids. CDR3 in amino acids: CASSLVGRLPSGANVLTF. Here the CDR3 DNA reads TGCGCCAGCAGCTTGGTTGGGAGGCTCCCCTCTGGGGCCAACGTCCTGACTTTC.

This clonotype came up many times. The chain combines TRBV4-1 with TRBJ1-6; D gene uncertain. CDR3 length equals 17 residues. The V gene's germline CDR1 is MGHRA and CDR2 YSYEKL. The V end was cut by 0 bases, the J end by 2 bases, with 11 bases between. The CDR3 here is CASSQDFWETYNSPLHF. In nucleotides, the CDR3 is TGCGCCAGCAGCCAAGATTTTTGGGAAACCTATAATTCACCCCTCCACTTT.